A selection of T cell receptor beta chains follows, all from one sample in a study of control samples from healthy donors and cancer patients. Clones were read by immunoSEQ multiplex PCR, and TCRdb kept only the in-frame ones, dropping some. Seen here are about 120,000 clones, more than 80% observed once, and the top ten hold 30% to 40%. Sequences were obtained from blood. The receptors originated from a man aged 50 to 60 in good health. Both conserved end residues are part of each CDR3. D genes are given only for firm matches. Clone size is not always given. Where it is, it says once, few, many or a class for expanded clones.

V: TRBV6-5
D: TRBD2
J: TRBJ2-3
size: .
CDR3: CASRLAGGTDTQYF
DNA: TGTGCCAGCAGGCTAGCGGGGGGCACAGATACGCAGTATTTT

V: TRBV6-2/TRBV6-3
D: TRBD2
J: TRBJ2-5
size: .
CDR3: CASSLSWTSRETQYF
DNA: TGTGCCAGCAGTCTATCTTGGACTAGCAGAGAGACCCAGTACTTC

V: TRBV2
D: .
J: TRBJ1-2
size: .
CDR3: CASRSRQQNYGYTF
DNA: TGTGCCAGCAGATCTCGGCAACAGAACTATGGCTACACCTTC

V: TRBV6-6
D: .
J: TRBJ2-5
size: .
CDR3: CASSYMGGRETQYF
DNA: TGTGCCAGCAGTTACATGGGGGGGCGCGAGACCCAGTACTTC

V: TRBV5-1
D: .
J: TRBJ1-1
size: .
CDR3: CASSLSGTANTEAFF
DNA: TGCGCCAGCAGCCTTTCCGGGACGGCGAACACTGAAGCTTTCTTT

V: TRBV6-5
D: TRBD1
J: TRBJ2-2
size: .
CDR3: CASADRAGGELFF
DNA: TGTGCCAGCGCAGACAGGGCGGGCGGGGAGCTGTTTTTT

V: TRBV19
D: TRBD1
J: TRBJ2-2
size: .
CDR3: CASRRPGTANTGELFF
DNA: TGTGCCAGTAGACGTCCCGGGACAGCGAACACCGGGGAGCTGTTTTTT

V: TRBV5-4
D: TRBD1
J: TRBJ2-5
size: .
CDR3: CASRATGGGETQYF
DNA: TGTGCCAGCAGAGCGACAGGGGGCGGTGAGACCCAGTACTTC

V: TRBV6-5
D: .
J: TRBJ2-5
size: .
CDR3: CASSYSRGGTGETQYF
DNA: TGTGCCAGCAGTTACTCGAGGGGGGGTACGGGTGAGACCCAGTACTTC

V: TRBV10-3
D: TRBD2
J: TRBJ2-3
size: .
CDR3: CATCSGATDTQYF
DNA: TGTGCCACCTGTAGCGGGGCGACAGATACGCAGTATTTT

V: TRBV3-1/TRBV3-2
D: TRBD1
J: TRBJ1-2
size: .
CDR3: CASSLRDRGLGYTF
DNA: TGTGCCAGCAGCCTAAGGGACAGGGGGCTGGGCTACACCTTC

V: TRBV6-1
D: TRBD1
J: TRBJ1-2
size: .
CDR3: CASSGLRQGTDSGYTF
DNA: TGTGCCAGCAGTGGACTCCGACAGGGAACCGACTCTGGCTACACCTTC

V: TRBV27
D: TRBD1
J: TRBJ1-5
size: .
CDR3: CASSLSGGRQPQHF
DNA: TGTGCCAGCAGTCTGTCAGGGGGTCGGCAGCCCCAGCATTTT

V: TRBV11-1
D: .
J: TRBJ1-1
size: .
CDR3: CASSLFSQNTEAFF
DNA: TGTGCCAGCAGCTTATTTTCCCAGAACACTGAAGCTTTCTTT

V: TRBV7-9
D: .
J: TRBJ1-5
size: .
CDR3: CASSLGEFQPQHF
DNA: TGTGCCAGCAGCTTAGGAGAGTTCCAGCCCCAGCATTTT

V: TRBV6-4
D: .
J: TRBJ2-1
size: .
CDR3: CASSDSNRDSSSYNEQFF
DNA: TGTGCCAGCAGTGACTCGAACCGGGACTCCAGCTCCTACAATGAGCAGTTCTTC

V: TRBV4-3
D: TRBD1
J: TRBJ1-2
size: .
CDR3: CASSQEMRQGSYGYTF
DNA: TGCGCCAGCAGCCAAGAAATGAGACAGGGTAGCTATGGCTACACCTTC

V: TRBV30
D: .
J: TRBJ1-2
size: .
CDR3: CAWSVYRQEGYTF
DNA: TGTGCCTGGAGTGTATACAGGCAGGAAGGCTACACCTTC

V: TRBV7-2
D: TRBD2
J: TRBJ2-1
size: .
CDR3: CASSSGLAGPSSYNEQFF
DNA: TGTGCCAGCAGCTCCGGACTAGCGGGGCCAAGCTCCTACAATGAGCAGTTCTTC

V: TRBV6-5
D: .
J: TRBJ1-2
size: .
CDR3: CATTRGLDYGYTF
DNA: TGTGCCACAACTCGGGGGCTGGACTATGGCTACACCTTC

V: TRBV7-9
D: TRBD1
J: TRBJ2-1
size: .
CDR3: CASSSYRTGPSSYNEQFF
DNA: TGTGCCAGCAGCTCGTATCGGACAGGGCCGAGCTCCTACAATGAGCAGTTCTTC

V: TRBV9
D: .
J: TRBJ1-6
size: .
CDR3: CALRPSSSYNSPLHF
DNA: TGTGCCTTGAGGCCCTCTAGCTCCTATAATTCACCCCTCCACTTT

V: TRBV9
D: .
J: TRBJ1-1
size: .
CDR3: CASSVQGRGTEAFF
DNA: TGTGCCAGCAGCGTACAGGGGAGAGGCACTGAAGCTTTCTTT

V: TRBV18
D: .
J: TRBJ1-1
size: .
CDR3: CASSPRLNRAGTEAFF
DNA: TGTGCCAGCTCACCACGACTCAACAGGGCTGGCACTGAAGCTTTCTTT

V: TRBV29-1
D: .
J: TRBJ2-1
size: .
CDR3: CSVLGIWESSYNEQFF
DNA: TGCAGCGTTCTTGGGATCTGGGAGAGCTCCTACAATGAGCAGTTCTTC

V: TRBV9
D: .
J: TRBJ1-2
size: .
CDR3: CASSVEGVGGYGYTF
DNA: TGTGCCAGCAGCGTAGAGGGGGTTGGGGGCTATGGCTACACCTTC

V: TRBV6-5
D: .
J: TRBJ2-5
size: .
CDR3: CASSYSNPKETQYF
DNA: TGTGCCAGCAGTTACTCGAACCCAAAAGAGACCCAGTACTTC

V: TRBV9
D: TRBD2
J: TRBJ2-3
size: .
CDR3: CASSVLAGGGTDTQYF
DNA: TGTGCCAGCAGCGTCCTAGCGGGGGGCGGGACAGATACGCAGTATTTT

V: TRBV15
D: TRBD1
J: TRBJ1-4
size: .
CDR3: CATSRDWTGEEKLFF
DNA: TGTGCCACCAGCAGAGATTGGACAGGGGAGGAAAAACTGTTTTTT

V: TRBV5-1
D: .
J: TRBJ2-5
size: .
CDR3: CASSLNEGGPPGTQYF
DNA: TGCGCCAGCAGCTTGAATGAGGGGGGGCCTCCCGGGACCCAGTACTTC

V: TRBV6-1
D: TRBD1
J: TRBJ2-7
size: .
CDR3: CASSEGQTYEQYF
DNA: TGTGCCAGCAGTGAGGGACAGACCTACGAGCAGTACTTC

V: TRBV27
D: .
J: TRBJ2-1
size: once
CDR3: CASSDNNEQFF
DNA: TGTGCCAGCAGTGACAACAATGAGCAGTTCTTC

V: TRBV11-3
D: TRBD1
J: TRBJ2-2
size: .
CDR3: CASSSDRAWAGELFF
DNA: TGTGCCAGCAGCTCCGACAGGGCGTGGGCCGGGGAGCTGTTTTTT